This is a list of T cell receptor beta chains from one sample in a study of long-term antiretroviral therapy in people with HIV. TCRdb keeps only in-frame clones here, not all; method: immunoSEQ multiplex PCR. This sample carries tens of thousands of clones, over 85% of them seen once, and the ten largest clones take around 6%. The material sequenced was unsorted PBMCs, taken approximately 6.3 years after starting antiretroviral therapy. The receptor set was obtained from a woman aged 40 to 50 with HIV. Each CDR3 is given with its conserved first and last residue. The D gene is left open where the match is weak. Clone size is stated in some rows and not others, as once, few, many or a class when expanded.

d_call	v_call	clone_size	j_call	cdr3_aa	cdr3_nt
-	TRBV4-3	-	TRBJ1-1	CASSQEASGTEAFF	TGCGCCAGCAGCCAAGAGGCATCAGGGACTGAAGCTTTCTTT
TRBD2	TRBV5-4	-	TRBJ2-7	CASSLGLAGGPHEQYF	TGTGCCAGCAGCTTGGGACTAGCGGGGGGGCCCCACGAGCAGTACTTC
TRBD1	TRBV5-1	-	TRBJ1-1	CASSPGQGLISEAFF	TGCGCCAGCAGCCCAGGACAGGGATTGATCTCTGAAGCTTTCTTT
-	TRBV30	-	TRBJ2-4	CAWSARNGQYF	TGTGCCTGGAGCGCCCGGAATGGTCAGTACTTC
-	TRBV6-5	once	TRBJ2-5	CASSYAGTSQETQYF	TGTGCCAGCAGTTACGCGGGGACTTCCCAAGAGACCCAGTACTTC
-	TRBV2	-	TRBJ1-2	CASRTSMGTYGYTF	TGTGCCAGCAGGACGAGTATGGGGACATATGGCTACACCTTC
-	TRBV11-2	-	TRBJ2-7	CASSIREKLDEQYF	TGTGCCAGCAGCATCCGGGAAAAACTCGACGAGCAGTACTTC
-	TRBV9	-	TRBJ2-2	CASSIPNPMGHQDTGELFF	TGTGCCAGCAGCATACCTAACCCGATGGGACATCAAGACACCGGGGAGCTGTTTTTT
TRBD1	TRBV5-8	-	TRBJ1-2	CASSQGRDSIVYGYTF	TGCGCCAGCAGCCAAGGCCGGGACAGCATTGTCTATGGCTACACCTTC
-	TRBV7-2	-	TRBJ2-4	CASSPPRGVKNIQYF	TGTGCCAGCAGCCCCCCGAGGGGTGTCAAAAACATTCAGTACTTC
TRBD1	TRBV2	-	TRBJ1-3	CASSESGGRDTIYF	TGTGCCAGCAGTGAATCAGGGGGCAGGGACACCATATATTTT
TRBD1	TRBV7-9	few	TRBJ2-5	CASSLDRGLQETQYF	TGTGCCAGCAGCTTGGACAGGGGGCTCCAAGAGACCCAGTACTTC
TRBD1	TRBV25-1	-	TRBJ1-2	CASGRQGSNYGYTF	TGTGCCAGCGGGAGACAGGGAAGCAACTATGGCTACACCTTC
TRBD1	TRBV27	-	TRBJ2-6	CASKRDSSSGANVLTF	TGTGCCAGCAAACGGGACAGCAGTTCTGGGGCCAACGTCCTGACTTTC
TRBD2	TRBV7-2	-	TRBJ2-5	CASTPTGGRETQYF	TGTGCCAGCACCCCCACCGGGGGGAGAGAGACCCAGTACTTC
TRBD1	TRBV5-5	-	TRBJ2-3	CASSIRPQGTGTTDTQYF	TGTGCCAGCAGCATCCGGCCCCAGGGGACAGGCACCACAGATACGCAGTATTTT
-	TRBV7-9	-	TRBJ1-4	CASSVSEVTNEKLFF	TGTGCCAGCAGCGTATCGGAGGTAACTAATGAAAAACTGTTTTTT
TRBD1	TRBV9	-	TRBJ1-1	CASSVEGQGNTEAFF	TGTGCCAGCAGCGTAGAAGGACAGGGGAACACTGAAGCTTTCTTT
-	TRBV6-1	-	TRBJ1-1	CASSGGRGTEAFF	TGTGCCAGCAGTGGGGGAAGGGGTACTGAAGCTTTCTTT
-	TRBV7-2	once	TRBJ1-5	CASSLDRVAQPQHF	TGTGCCAGCAGCTTAGACAGGGTGGCTCAGCCCCAGCATTTT
-	TRBV4-2	once	TRBJ2-5	CASSQDGVWGRREETQYF	TGTGCCAGCAGCCAAGATGGTGTGTGGGGACGGCGAGAAGAGACCCAGTACTTC
-	TRBV2	-	TRBJ1-2	CASSQGNPNYGYTF	TGTGCCAGCAGTCAGGGGAATCCTAACTATGGCTACACCTTC
TRBD1	TRBV2	-	TRBJ2-7	CASSGTGETRSSYEQYF	TGTGCCAGCTCAGGGACAGGGGAGACTAGGTCTTCCTACGAGCAGTACTTC
-	TRBV7-9	-	TRBJ1-2	CASSLVSVPYGYTF	TGTGCCAGCAGCTTAGTTTCAGTCCCCTATGGCTACACCTTC
-	TRBV19	-	TRBJ1-1	CASSTGGGVTEAFF	TGTGCCAGTAGTACCGGAGGAGGGGTCACTGAAGCTTTCTTT
-	TRBV2	-	TRBJ2-6	CASSYRASGANVLTF	TGTGCCAGCAGTTATCGGGCCTCTGGGGCCAACGTCCTGACTTTC